Following are 16 T cell receptor beta chains from one sample sequenced in a study of blood T cell repertoires in COVID-19. TCRdb's copy holds only in-frame clones and misses some; the assay was immunoSEQ multiplex PCR. The data show 60,000 to 70,000 clones, 85% to 90% seen once. Sample: peripheral blood. These receptors all come from a woman aged 80 or over with active COVID-19.

The rearrangement links TRBV3-1 (or the pseudogene TRBV3-2) to TRBJ2-3; D possibly corresponds to TRBD1 (5 bases). This CDR3 region has 14 residues. The V end was cut by 0 bases, the J end by 4 bases, with 8 bases between. In germline, CDR1 is LGHDT, CDR2 YNNKEL (reference sequence). The CDR3 sequence: CASSQERGSDTQYF. CDR3 DNA sequence: TGTGCCAGCAGCCAAGAAAGGGGTTCAGATACGCAGTATTTT.

This sequence joins TRBV29-1 and TRBJ2-2, with D uncertain. Germline loops: CDR1 SQVTM, CDR2 ANQGSEA. The CDR3 loop spans 12 amino acids. The CDR3: CGLREDTGELFF. The DNA of the CDR3 is TGCGGTCTCCGAGAGGACACCGGGGAGCTGTTTTTT.

This chain joins TRBV2 and TRBJ2-5; 7 nucleotides align to TRBD1. Trimming removed 6 bases from V and 13 bases from J; junction bases left unmatched: 11. Germline V gene sequence: CDR1 SNHLY, CDR2 FYNNEI. The CDR3 has 12 amino acids. DNA of the CDR3: TGTGCCAGCAGCTCTGGGACAGCCTCATTGTACTTC. Translation gives CASSSGTASLYF.

This clone was counted once. The chain has TRBV7-8 and TRBJ2-7, with D maybe TRBD1 (5 bases). The germline CDR1 and CDR2 sequences are SGHVS and FQNEAQ. The CDR3 has 13 amino acids. The V end lost 5 bases, the J end lost 3 bases, and 11 bases lay between the germline ends. CDR3 amino acids: CASSPWGDYEQYF. The CDR3 coding sequence is TGTGCCAGCAGCCCCTGGGGCGACTACGAGCAGTACTTC.

On this clone: This sample also contains other DNA sequences that code for the same CDR3. The rearrangement joins TRBV18 to TRBJ1-1; maybe TRBD1 (5 bases). Germline CDR1 is KGHSH and CDR2 is LQKENI. Between the trimmed V and J ends, which lost 3 bases and 1 base, there was a span of 6 bases. This CDR3 is built from 13 residues. The DNA for the CDR3 is TGTGCCAGCTCACCGCAGGGGAACACTGAAGCTTTCTTT. This gives the protein CASSPQGNTEAFF.

The rearrangement uses TRBV7-9 and TRBJ2-7, with 7 bases that match TRBD1. In germline, CDR1 is SEHNR, CDR2 FQNEAQ (reference sequence). This CDR3 has 14 amino acids. V lost 3 bases to trimming and J lost 2 bases; unmatched junction nucleotides: 4. CDR3 protein: CASSFEGATYEQYF. In DNA, the CDR3 is TGTGCCAGCAGCTTTGAGGGGGCTACCTACGAGCAGTACTTC. Together with reference TRBV7-9 and TRBJ2-7, the CDR3 gives the full variable domain: DTGVSQNPRHKITKRGQNVTFRCDPISEHNRLYWYRQTLGQGPEFLTYFQNEAQLEKSRLLSDRFSAERPKGSFSTLEIQRTEQGDSAMYLCASSFEGATYEQYFGPGTRLTVT.

For the CDR3, the DNA is TGTGCCAGCAGCTCAAGCCCGGGACAGATGGCTTTCTTT. It specifies CASSSSPGQMAFF. The rearrangement uses TRBV7-8 and TRBJ1-1, with 7 positions matching TRBD1. V dropped 4 bases and J dropped 11; count of bases not matched to a gene: 10. The CDR3 contains 13 residues. Germline CDR1 SGHVS, CDR2 FQNEAQ.

This clone was observed a handful of times. This rearrangement joins TRBV2 to TRBJ1-5; D perhaps matches TRBD1 (6 bases). The CDR3 length is 14 residues. Germline V CDR1 and CDR2: SNHLY, FYNNEI. Deletions cut 4 bases from V and 6 bases from J, with 13 bases between. In DNA, the CDR3 is TGTGCCAGCAGTGCTAACAGGGTCGGTCAGCCCCAGCATTTT. Translating it yields CASSANRVGQPQHF.

V is TRBV11-3 and J is TRBJ2-2; TRBD2 agrees at 8 bases. From germline, CDR1 is SGHNT and CDR2 YENEEA. The CDR3 length is 15 residues. The ends lost 6 bases at V and 3 bases at J; junction bases unmatched: 6. The CDR3 DNA reads as TGTGCCAGCAGTAGGTCGGGAGGGGACACCGGGGAGCTGTTTTTT. Protein: CASSRSGGDTGELFF.

Many counts were recorded for this clone. The V and J genes are TRBV5-1 and TRBJ2-3, with TRBD1 matching over 10 bases. Germline V gene data show CDR1 as SGHRS and CDR2 as YFSETQ. This CDR3 has 15 residues. V lost 5 bases to trimming and J lost 6 bases; unmatched junction nucleotides: 9. CDR3 sequence: CASSPRQGAGDTQYF. The CDR3 DNA is TGCGCCAGCAGTCCGCGACAGGGGGCGGGGGATACGCAGTATTTT.

This sequence joins TRBV2 and TRBJ2-3, with TRBD1 as a possible D gene (5 bases). Germline V gene sequence: CDR1 SNHLY, CDR2 FYNNEI. V shed 8 bases and J shed 5 bases, with 14 bases lying between them. This CDR3 is 13 amino acids long. This CDR3 is CASDPGNGDTQYF. The CDR3 DNA sequence: TGTGCCAGCGATCCAGGGAACGGAGATACGCAGTATTTT.

The chain recombines TRBV28 with TRBJ1-6; D perhaps matches TRBD1 (6 bases). The length of the CDR3 is 14 residues. V gave up 8 bases and J gave up 8 bases, with 16 bases separating them. Germline V lookup: CDR1 MDHEN, CDR2 SYDVKM. The CDR3 loop reads CASREWTEYSPLHF. The CDR3 DNA is TGTGCCAGCCGTGAGTGGACAGAGTATTCACCCCTCCACTTT.

CDR3 bases: TGCAGCGTGGCCGCGGGGGGTAACACAGATACGCAGTATTTT. Protein: CSVAAGGNTDTQYF. The rearrangement joins TRBV29-1 to TRBJ2-3; TRBD2 agrees at 8 bases. CDR3 size: 14 residues. V lost 6 bases and J lost 2; bases outside the gene matches: 7. Germline lookup yields CDR1 SQVTM and CDR2 ANQGSEA.

The V call is TRBV19, the J call TRBJ2-2; 15 positions agree with TRBD2. This CDR3 comprises 17 residues. Germline V gives CDR1 LNHDA, CDR2 SQIVND (reference sequence). V was pared by 7 bases and J by 3 bases, with 6 bases of the junction left unmatched. The CDR3 DNA reads as TGTGCCAGTATGGGACTAGCGGGGGGCCCGGACACCGGGGAGCTGTTTTTT. This sequence encodes CASMGLAGGPDTGELFF.

The chain couples TRBV4-3 to TRBJ2-7, with 10 positions matching TRBD1. The germline V gene encodes CDR1 LGHNA and CDR2 YSLEER. V was pared by 8 bases and J by 4 bases, with 8 bases of the junction left unmatched. The CDR3 has 14 residues. The DNA for the CDR3 is TGCGCCAGCTCCCGGGACAGGGGTCCGTACGAGCAGTACTTC. This gives the protein CASSRDRGPYEQYF.

J is TRBJ1-2 and V is TRBV7-9, with unresolved D. The ends were cut back, 2 bases at V and 2 bases at J, with 12 bases in the middle. Germline V gene sequence: CDR1 SEHNR, CDR2 FQNEAQ (reference sequence). CDR3 length: 15 residues. The CDR3 is CASSLRGTENYGYTF. The CDR3 region has the DNA TGTGCCAGCAGCTTACGGGGTACCGAGAACTATGGCTACACCTTC. The variable domain in full, with the rest retrieved from reference TRBV7-9 and TRBJ1-2, is DTGVSQNPRHKITKRGQNVTFRCDPISEHNRLYWYRQTLGQGPEFLTYFQNEAQLEKSRLLSDRFSAERPKGSFSTLEIQRTEQGDSAMYLCASSLRGTENYGYTFGSGTRLTVV.